A selection of T cell receptor beta chains follows, all from one sample in a study of Graves' ophthalmopathy and Graves' hyperthyroidism. TCRdb fed the multiplex PCR reads into MiXCR, producing one record per CDR3 protein. The sample has about half a million distinct CDR3 sequences, around 14% seen once. The source material was blood. The receptors derive from a woman younger than 45 with Graves' ophthalmopathy. Each CDR3 is given with its conserved first and last residue. A D gene is named only where the DNA matches it firmly. The size field is filled for only some rows; it gives once, few, many or a size class.

D gene,V gene,J gene,clone size,CDR3 DNA,CDR3 protein
-,TRBV13,TRBJ2-2,-,TGTGCCAGCAGCTCCGAACCCTTAAACGCGAACACCGGGGAGCTGTTTTTT,CASSSEPLNANTGELFF
-,TRBV27,TRBJ2-2,many,TGTGCCAGCAGTTTCTGGGCAGGGGCCAACACCGGGGAGCTGTTTTTT,CASSFWAGANTGELFF
TRBD1,TRBV28,TRBJ2-7,-,TGTGCCAGCACCCAAACAGGGGGCGTCTACGAGCAGTACTTC,CASTQTGGVYEQYF
TRBD1,TRBV29-1,TRBJ1-1,many,TGCAGCGTAACCGTCCCGGGACAGGGATCGGGCACTGAAGCTTTCTTT,CSVTVPGQGSGTEAFF
TRBD1,TRBV7-6,TRBJ2-7,many,TGTGCCAGCAGCCCGGGACAGGGGGTCCGCCAGTACTTC,CASSPGQGVRQYF
-,TRBV10-3,TRBJ1-1,many,TGTGCCACCTCGGGGGTGAACACTGAAGCTTTCTTT,CATSGVNTEAFF
-,TRBV30,TRBJ2-5,few,TGTGCCTGGAGGAGGGATCAAGAGACCCAGTACTTC,CAWRRDQETQYF
-,TRBV2,TRBJ1-2,many,TGTGCCAGCAGGCCCACAGGGTACGGCTACACCTTC,CASRPTGYGYTF
-,TRBV28,TRBJ1-1,-,TGTGCCAGCAGTTTATTTCCAGGGACGTCCTTTAATGAAGCTTTCTTT,CASSLFPGTSFNEAFF
-,TRBV19,TRBJ1-5,many,TGTGCCAGTAAGGGGTGGAGGAATAGCAATCAGCCCCAGCATTTT,CASKGWRNSNQPQHF
TRBD1,TRBV5-1,TRBJ1-2,few,TGCGCCAGCAGCTTCCAGCCGACAGGGGAACACGGCTACACCTTC,CASSFQPTGEHGYTF
-,TRBV6-1,TRBJ1-2,many,TGTGCCAGCAGTGACGCCAACTATGGCTACACCTTC,CASSDANYGYTF
-,TRBV27,TRBJ1-2,many,TGTGCCACCGCGGAACAGAAAACCTATGGCTACACCTTC,CATAEQKTYGYTF
-,TRBV27,TRBJ2-7,many,TGTGCCAGCAGTTTATCGGCGATTCTAGTGCCCAACTACGAGCAGTACTTC,CASSLSAILVPNYEQYF
-,TRBV6-1,TRBJ1-2,once,TGTGCCAGCAGTCCTTTTGACGGAAACTATGGCTACACCTTC,CASSPFDGNYGYTF
-,TRBV24-1,TRBJ2-7,many,TGTGCCACCAGTGATTTCCGGGATACCGACGAGCAGTACTTC,CATSDFRDTDEQYF
TRBD2,TRBV12-5,TRBJ2-7,many,TGTGCTAGTGGTTTGGTACGGGATAGCGGGGCCTACGAGCAGTACTTC,CASGLVRDSGAYEQYF
-,TRBV18,TRBJ2-7,few,TGTGCCAGCTCACCCGGGACGAGCCGCTACGAGCAGTACTTC,CASSPGTSRYEQYF
-,TRBV12-3/TRBV12-4,TRBJ2-5,few,TGTGCCAGCAGTTTAGCGGGTCCCACCAGGGGCCAGTACTTC,CASSLAGPTRGQYF
-,TRBV3-1,TRBJ2-5,many,TGTGCCAGCAGCCAAGGGGCAACGAAGAAAGAGACCCAGTACTTC,CASSQGATKKETQYF
TRBD1,TRBV27,TRBJ1-2,many,TGTGCCAGCAGCCGACAGGGGGCGCTCTATGGCTACACCTTC,CASSRQGALYGYTF
-,TRBV5-5,TRBJ2-7,-,TGTGCCAGCAGCCTTCGGGACTCCCGGGAGCAGTACTTC,CASSLRDSREQYF
TRBD1,TRBV24-1,TRBJ2-5,many,TGTGCCACCAGTGAGCGCACAGGGGGGCAAGAGACCCAGTACTTC,CATSERTGGQETQYF
-,TRBV20-1,TRBJ2-7,-,TGCAGTGCTAGAGTAAACCAGGGTCTCCACGAGCAGTACTTC,CSARVNQGLHEQYF
-,TRBV6-1,TRBJ1-1,many,TGTGCCAGCCGCGGGGGGGCCGGGGACACTGAAGCTTTCTTT,CASRGGAGDTEAFF
-,TRBV27,TRBJ2-7,many,TGTGCCAGCAGTTTAATGGCGGGTCATGCGGGGGAGCAGTACTTC,CASSLMAGHAGEQYF
-,TRBV30,TRBJ1-6,few,TGTGCCTGGAAAGGAGTCAGAAAGAATTCACCCCTCCACTTT,CAWKGVRKNSPLHF
-,TRBV19,TRBJ1-3,many,TGTGCCAGTAGTCCCGCTTCTGGAAACACCATATATTTT,CASSPASGNTIYF
-,TRBV30,TRBJ1-6,many,TGTGCCTGGAGTTTTGAAGGGGATTCACCCCTCCACTTT,CAWSFEGDSPLHF
TRBD2,TRBV30,TRBJ2-7,-,TGTGCCTGGGGGAACCCTCGACTTCAGCGGCCATCTAGCGGCGAGCAGTACTTC,CAWGNPRLQRPSSGEQYF
TRBD1,TRBV29-1,TRBJ2-2,few,TGCAGCACAGGAAGGGAGACAGGGGGTGCCGGGGAGCTGTTTTTT,CSTGRETGGAGELFF
TRBD2,TRBV5-1,TRBJ2-7,many,TGCGCCAGCAGCTTGCAGCGGGAGGGCGGTTACGAGCAGTACTTC,CASSLQREGGYEQYF
TRBD2,TRBV2,TRBJ2-7,many,TGTGCCAGCAGACGACTAGCGGTGAGCTCCTACGAGCAGTACTTC,CASRRLAVSSYEQYF
TRBD1,TRBV10-3,TRBJ2-6,-,TGTGCCGTTGACAGGGGGCTCTCTGGGGCCAACGTCCTGACTTTC,CAVDRGLSGANVLTF
-,TRBV3-1,TRBJ2-7,many,TGTGCCAGCAGCCAAGCCCACAAGGTGCAGCAGTACTTC,CASSQAHKVQQYF
-,TRBV20-1,TRBJ2-7,many,TGCAGTGCTTCGCCGGACGGCTCCTACGAGCAGTACTTC,CSASPDGSYEQYF
-,TRBV2,TRBJ2-7,many,TGTGCCAGCAGTGTCCACAGGAGCTACGAGCAGTACTTC,CASSVHRSYEQYF
TRBD1,TRBV20-1,TRBJ2-7,few,TGCAGTGGGGGACAGCACTCCTACGAGCAGTACTTC,CSGGQHSYEQYF
-,TRBV29-1,TRBJ2-7,-,TGCAGCGTTGTTTTGGGGGATAGCTCCTACGAGCAGTACTTC,CSVVLGDSSYEQYF